This T cell receptor beta chain was found in a study of radiotherapy plus CTLA-4 blockade in lung cancer. Study-level background: For less than 20% of patients, objective responses occurred, and approximately 31% had disease control. Study-level findings and limits: Per reports, early blood T cell clone dynamics, plus interferon-beta, forecast response most strongly. Blood-borne expansion of tumor-derived TCR clones followed radiotherapy plus ipilimumab.

Of note for this clone: Its antigen remains unknown.

V was pared by 5 bases and J by 3 bases, with 19 bases between. The length of the CDR3 is 16 residues. CDR1 and CDR2 (germline): MDHEN, SYDVKM. The data were produced by immunoSEQ multiplex PCR, yet TCRdb's version contains in-frame clones alone and is incomplete. Of about 80,000 clones in the sample, roughly 79% were seen once. The genes are TRBV28 and TRBJ2-5; no clear D. The material sequenced was peripheral blood, taken from a patient treated with radiotherapy plus ipilimumab. The TCR sequence derives from a human donor with non-small cell lung cancer whose response to radiotherapy plus ipilimumab could not be evaluated. Some clones in this sample may be carry-over from other donors' samples. CDR3 sequence: CASSTYSSVPKETQYF. The CDR3 nucleotides read TGTGCCAGCAGTACGTACTCTTCGGTTCCCAAAGAGACCCAGTACTTC.